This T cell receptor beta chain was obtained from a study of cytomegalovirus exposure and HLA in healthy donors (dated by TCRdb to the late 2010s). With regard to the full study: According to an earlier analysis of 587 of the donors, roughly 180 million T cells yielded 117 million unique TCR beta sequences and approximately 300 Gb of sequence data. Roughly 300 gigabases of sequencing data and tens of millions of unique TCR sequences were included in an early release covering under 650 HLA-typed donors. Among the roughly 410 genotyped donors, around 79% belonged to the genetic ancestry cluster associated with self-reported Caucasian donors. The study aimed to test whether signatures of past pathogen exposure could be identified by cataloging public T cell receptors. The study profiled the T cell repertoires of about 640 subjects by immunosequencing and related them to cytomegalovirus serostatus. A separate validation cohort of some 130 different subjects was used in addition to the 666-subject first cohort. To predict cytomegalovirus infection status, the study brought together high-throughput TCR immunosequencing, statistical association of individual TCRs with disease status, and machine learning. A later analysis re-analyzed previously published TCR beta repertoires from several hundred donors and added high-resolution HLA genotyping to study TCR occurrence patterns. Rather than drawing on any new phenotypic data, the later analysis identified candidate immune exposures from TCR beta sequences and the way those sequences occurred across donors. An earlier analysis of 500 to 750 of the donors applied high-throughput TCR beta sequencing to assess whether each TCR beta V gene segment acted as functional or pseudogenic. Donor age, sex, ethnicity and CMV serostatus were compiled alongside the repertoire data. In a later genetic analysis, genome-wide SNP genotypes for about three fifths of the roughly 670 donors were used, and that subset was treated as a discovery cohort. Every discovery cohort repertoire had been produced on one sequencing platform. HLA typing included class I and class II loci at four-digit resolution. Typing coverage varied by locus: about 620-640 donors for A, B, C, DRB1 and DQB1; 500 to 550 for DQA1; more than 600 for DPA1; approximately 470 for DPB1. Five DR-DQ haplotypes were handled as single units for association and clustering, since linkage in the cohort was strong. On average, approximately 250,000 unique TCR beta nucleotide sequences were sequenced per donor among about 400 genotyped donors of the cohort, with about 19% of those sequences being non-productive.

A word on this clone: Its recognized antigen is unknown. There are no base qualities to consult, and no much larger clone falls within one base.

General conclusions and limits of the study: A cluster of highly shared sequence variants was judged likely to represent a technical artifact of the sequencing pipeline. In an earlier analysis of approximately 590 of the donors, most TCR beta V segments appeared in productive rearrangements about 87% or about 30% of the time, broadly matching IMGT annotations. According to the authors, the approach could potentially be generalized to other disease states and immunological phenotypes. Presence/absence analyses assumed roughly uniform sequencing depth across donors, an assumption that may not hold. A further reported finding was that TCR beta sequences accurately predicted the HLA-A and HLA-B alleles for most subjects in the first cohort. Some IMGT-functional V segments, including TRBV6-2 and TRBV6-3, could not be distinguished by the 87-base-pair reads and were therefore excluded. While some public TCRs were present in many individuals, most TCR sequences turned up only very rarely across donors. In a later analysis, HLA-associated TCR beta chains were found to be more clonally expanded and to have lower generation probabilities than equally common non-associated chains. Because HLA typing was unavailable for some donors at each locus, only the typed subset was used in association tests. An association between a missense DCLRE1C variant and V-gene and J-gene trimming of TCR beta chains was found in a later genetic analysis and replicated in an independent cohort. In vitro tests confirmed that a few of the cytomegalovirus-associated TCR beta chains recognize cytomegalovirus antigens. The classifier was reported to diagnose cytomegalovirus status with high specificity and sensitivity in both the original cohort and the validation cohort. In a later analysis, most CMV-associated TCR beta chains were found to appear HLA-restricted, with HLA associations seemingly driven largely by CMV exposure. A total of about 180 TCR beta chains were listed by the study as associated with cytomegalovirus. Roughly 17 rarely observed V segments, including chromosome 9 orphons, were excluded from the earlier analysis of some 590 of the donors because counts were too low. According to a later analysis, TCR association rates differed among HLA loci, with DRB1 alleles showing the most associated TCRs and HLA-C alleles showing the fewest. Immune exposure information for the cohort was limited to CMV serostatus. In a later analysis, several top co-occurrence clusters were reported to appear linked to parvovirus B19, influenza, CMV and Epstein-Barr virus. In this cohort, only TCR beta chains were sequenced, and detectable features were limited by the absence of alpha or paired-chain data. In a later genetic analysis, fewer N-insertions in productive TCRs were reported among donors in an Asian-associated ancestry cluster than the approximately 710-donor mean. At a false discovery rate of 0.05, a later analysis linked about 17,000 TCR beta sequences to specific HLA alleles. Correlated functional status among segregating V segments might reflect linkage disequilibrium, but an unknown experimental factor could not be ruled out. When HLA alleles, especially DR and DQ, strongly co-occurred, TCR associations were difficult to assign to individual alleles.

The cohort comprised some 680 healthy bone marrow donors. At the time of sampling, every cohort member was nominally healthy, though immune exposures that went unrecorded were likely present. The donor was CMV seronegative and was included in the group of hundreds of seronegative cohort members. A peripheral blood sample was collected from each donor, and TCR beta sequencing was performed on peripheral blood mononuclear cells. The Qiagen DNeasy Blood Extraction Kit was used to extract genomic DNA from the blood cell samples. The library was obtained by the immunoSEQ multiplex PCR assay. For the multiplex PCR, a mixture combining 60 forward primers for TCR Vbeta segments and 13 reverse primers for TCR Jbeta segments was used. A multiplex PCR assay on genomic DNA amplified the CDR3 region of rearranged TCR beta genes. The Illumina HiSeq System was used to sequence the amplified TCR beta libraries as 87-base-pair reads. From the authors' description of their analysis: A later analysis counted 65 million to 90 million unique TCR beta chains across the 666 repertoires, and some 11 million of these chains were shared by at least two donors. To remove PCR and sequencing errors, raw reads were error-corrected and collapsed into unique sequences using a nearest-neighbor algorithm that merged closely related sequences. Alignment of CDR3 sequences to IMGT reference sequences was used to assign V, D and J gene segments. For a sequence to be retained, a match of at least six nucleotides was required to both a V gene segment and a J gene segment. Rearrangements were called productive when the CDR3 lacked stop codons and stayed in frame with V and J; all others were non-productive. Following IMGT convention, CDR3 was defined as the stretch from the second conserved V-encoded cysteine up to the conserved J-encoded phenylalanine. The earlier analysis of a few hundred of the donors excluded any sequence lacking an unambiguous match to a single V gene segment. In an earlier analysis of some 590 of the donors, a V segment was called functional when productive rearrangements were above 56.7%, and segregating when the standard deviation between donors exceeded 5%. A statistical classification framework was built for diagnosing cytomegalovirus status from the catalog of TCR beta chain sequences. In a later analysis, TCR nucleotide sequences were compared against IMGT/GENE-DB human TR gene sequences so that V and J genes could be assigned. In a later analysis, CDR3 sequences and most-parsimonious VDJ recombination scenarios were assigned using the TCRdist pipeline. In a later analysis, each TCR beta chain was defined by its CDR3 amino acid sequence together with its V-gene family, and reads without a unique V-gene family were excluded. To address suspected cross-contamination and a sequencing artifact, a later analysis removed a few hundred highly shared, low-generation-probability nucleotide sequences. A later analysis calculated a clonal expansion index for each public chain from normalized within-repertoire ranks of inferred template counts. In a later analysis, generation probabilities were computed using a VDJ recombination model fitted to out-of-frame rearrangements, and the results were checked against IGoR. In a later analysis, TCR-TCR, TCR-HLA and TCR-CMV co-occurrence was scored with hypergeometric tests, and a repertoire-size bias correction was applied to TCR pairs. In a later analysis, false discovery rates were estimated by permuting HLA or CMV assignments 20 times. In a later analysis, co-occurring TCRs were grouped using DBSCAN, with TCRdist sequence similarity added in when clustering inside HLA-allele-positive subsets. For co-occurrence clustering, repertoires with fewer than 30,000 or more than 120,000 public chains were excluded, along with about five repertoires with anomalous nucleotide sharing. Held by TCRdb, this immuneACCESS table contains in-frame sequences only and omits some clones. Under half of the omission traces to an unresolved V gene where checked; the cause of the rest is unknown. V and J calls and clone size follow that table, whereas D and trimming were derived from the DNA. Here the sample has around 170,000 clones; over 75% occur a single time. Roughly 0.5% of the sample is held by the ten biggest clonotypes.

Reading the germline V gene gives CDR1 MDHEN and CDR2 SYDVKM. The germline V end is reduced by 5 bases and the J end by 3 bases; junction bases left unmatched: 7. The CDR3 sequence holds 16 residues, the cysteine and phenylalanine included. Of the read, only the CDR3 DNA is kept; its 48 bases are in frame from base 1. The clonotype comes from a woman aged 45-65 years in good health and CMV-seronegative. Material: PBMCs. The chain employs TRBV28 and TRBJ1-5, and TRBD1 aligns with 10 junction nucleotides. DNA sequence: TGTGCCAGCAGTACTTCCGGGACAGGGGACAATCAGCCCCAGCATTTT. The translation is CASSTSGTGDNQPQHF.